The rows below give T cell receptor beta chains drawn from one sample of a study of blood T cell repertoires in COVID-19. The table came from immunoSEQ multiplex PCR; TCRdb's copy has only in-frame clones and leaves some out. The sample records 60,000 or so clones, just under 90% being singletons. Sample: peripheral blood. All receptors come from a human donor with active COVID-19. The donor label of this sample is uncertain. CDR3s include the opening cysteine and the closing phenylalanine or tryptophan. D genes are given only for firm matches. The listing skips clone size in some rows; elsewhere it reads once, few, many or a size class.

TRBD1	NA	TRBV9	TRBJ1-1	TGTGCCAGCAGCCCTCAGGGGGACACTGAAGCTTTCTTT	CASSPQGDTEAFF
NA	NA	TRBV11-2	TRBJ2-5	TGTGCCAGCAGCTCCTACCGGACACCCCAAGAGACCCAGTACTTC	CASSSYRTPQETQYF
NA	NA	TRBV4-3	TRBJ1-6	TGCGCCAGCAGCCAAGTCGCATCGCGCGATTCACCCCTCCACTTT	CASSQVASRDSPLHF
TRBD1	NA	TRBV7-9	TRBJ2-2	TGTGCCAGCCCCGGGACAGTGAACACCGGGGAGCTGTTTTTT	CASPGTVNTGELFF
NA	NA	TRBV27	TRBJ1-5	TGTGCCAGCAGTTTAAAGGGGTACAATCAGCCCCAGCATTTT	CASSLKGYNQPQHF
TRBD1	NA	TRBV15	TRBJ2-7	TGTGCCACCAGCAGAGGGGACAGCTCCTACGAGCAGTACTTC	CATSRGDSSYEQYF
NA	NA	TRBV5-4	TRBJ2-3	TGTGCCAGCAGCGGCGGTGCCTATGGCACAGATACGCAGTATTTT	CASSGGAYGTDTQYF
TRBD1	NA	TRBV7-6	TRBJ2-7	TGTGCCAGCAGCACCTCCGGGACAGGGCAGTACGAGCAGTACTTC	CASSTSGTGQYEQYF
TRBD1	NA	TRBV9	TRBJ1-1	TGTGCCAGCAGCGTAGACCTGACAGGGAGCGGCACTGAAGCTTTCTTT	CASSVDLTGSGTEAFF
NA	few	TRBV13	TRBJ2-3	TGTGCCAGCAGCTTAGGGGGGCCTAGCACAGATACGCAGTATTTT	CASSLGGPSTDTQYF
TRBD1	NA	TRBV6-2/TRBV6-3	TRBJ2-7	TGTGCCAGCAGCTCTACAGGGGGCGGAGGAGAGCAGTACTTC	CASSSTGGGGEQYF
NA	NA	TRBV9	TRBJ2-7	TGTGCCAGCAGCCCCTTAGGAGTATCCTACGAGCAGTACTTC	CASSPLGVSYEQYF
TRBD2	NA	TRBV19	TRBJ2-1	TGTGCCAGTAGTATCAAGGGACTAGCGGGACCTATTTACAATGAGCAGTTCTTC	CASSIKGLAGPIYNEQFF
TRBD2	once	TRBV5-4	TRBJ2-5	TGTGCCAGCGCCAAAGGGGGCGGGAGGGCCCTGGAGACCCAGTACTTC	CASAKGGGRALETQYF
TRBD1	few	TRBV7-8	TRBJ1-5	TGTGCCAGCAGCTTTGACAGGGGCCGGCAGCCCCAGCATTTT	CASSFDRGRQPQHF